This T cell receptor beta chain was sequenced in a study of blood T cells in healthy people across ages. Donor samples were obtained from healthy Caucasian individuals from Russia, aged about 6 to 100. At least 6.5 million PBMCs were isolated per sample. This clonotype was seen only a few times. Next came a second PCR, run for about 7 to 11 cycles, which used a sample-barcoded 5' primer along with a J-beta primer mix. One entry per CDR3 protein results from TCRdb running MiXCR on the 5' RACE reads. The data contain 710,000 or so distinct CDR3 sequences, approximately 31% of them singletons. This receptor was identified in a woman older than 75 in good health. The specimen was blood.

Here the CDR3 DNA reads TGTGCCAGCTCACCTCAGCAGGGACAGCCGAATTCACCCCTCCACTTT. It is translated as CASSPQQGQPNSPLHF. The chain links TRBV18 to TRBJ1-6; TRBD1 aligns across 7 bases. The CDR3 is 16 amino acids. V was pared by 3 bases and J by 7 bases, with 9 bases of the junction left unmatched. CDR1 KGHSH and CDR2 LQKENI come from the germline V gene.